The 27 T cell receptor beta chains below come from one sample, sequenced in a study of T-cell memory formation after mild COVID-19. TCRdb itself ran the 5' RACE reads through MiXCR, one entry per CDR3 protein. The table records some 410,000 distinct CDR3 sequences, about 22% of them present only once. The material sequenced was PBMCs or a T cell subset sorted from them (not recorded which). Every receptor here comes from an adult woman who had mild COVID-19 (a few samples of this study predate the infection). Cell type and time point are not known.

The chain couples TRBV5-1 to TRBJ2-3; D is uncertain. The germline CDR1 and CDR2 sequences are SGHRS and YFSETQ. The CDR3 spans 14 residues. The ends were cut back, 7 bases at V and 1 base at J, with 13 bases in the middle. For the CDR3, the DNA is TGCGCCAGCTCCGTGGGCGAAGGCACAGATACGCAGTATTTT. Translating it yields CASSVGEGTDTQYF.

This chain links TRBV12-3 or TRBV12-4 with TRBJ1-6; the match to TRBD1 covers 9 bases. The CDR3 contains 16 residues. Unmatched junction bases numbered 10, after V lost 4 bases and J lost 9 bases. The CDR3 loop reads CASSSLYGQGTSPLHF. CDR3 in DNA: TGTGCCAGCAGTTCGCTGTACGGACAGGGGACTTCACCCCTCCACTTT.

This chain joins TRBV7-9 and TRBJ2-7; D gene ambiguous. The V and J ends lost 5 bases and 3 bases respectively, with 14 bases between them. Per the germline V gene, CDR1 is SEHNR and CDR2 is FQNEAQ (reference sequence). The CDR3 is 14 residues long. The CDR3: CASSPSSPDYEQYF. The CDR3 coding sequence is TGTGCCAGCAGCCCCTCGAGCCCGGACTACGAGCAGTACTTC.

The chain joins TRBV3-1 to TRBJ2-1; 11 bases map to TRBD2. The length of the CDR3 is 15 residues. Per germline, CDR1 LGHDT and CDR2 YNNKEL (reference sequence). Trimming took 6 bases from V and 7 from J; bases not matched to a gene: 8. The CDR3 region is CASSSGLAGRNEQFF. The CDR3 DNA is TGTGCCAGCAGTTCCGGACTAGCGGGTCGGAATGAGCAGTTCTTC.

This clonotype appeared a few times. The genes are TRBV20-1 and TRBJ2-5; D is perhaps TRBD2 (5 bases). The CDR3 spans 15 residues. Trimming shortened V by 6 bases and J by 5 bases, and 22 bases separated the two germline ends. In germline, CDR1 is DFQATT, CDR2 SNEGSKA (reference sequence). This chain's CDR3 is CSAAGGRGAIETQYF. CDR3 in DNA: TGCAGTGCCGCAGGAGGCCGGGGTGCCATCGAGACCCAGTACTTC.

In this sample, this clonotype turned up a few times. J is TRBJ2-7 and V is TRBV28; 10 positions agree with TRBD1. Germline CDR1 reads MDHEN; CDR2 reads SYDVKM. The CDR3 sequence is 17 residues long. V dropped 5 bases and J dropped 4; count of bases not matched to a gene: 14. The CDR3 here is CASSRGGQGGSRYEQYF. The CDR3 DNA reads TGTGCCAGCAGTAGGGGTGGACAGGGGGGATCTCGGTACGAGCAGTACTTC.

CDR3 sequence: CASSQGGADEQFF. The CDR3 coding sequence is TGTGCCAGCAGCCAAGGCGGGGCCGATGAGCAGTTCTTC. The chain combines TRBV3-1 with TRBJ2-1, with D perhaps TRBD2 (6 bases). CDR1 LGHDT and CDR2 YNNKEL come from the germline V gene (reference sequence). This CDR3 has 13 amino acids. V was pared by 1 base and J by 8 bases, with 9 bases between.

This clonotype came up many times. This rearrangement joins TRBV10-3 to TRBJ2-5, with unresolved D. The germline V and J ends were trimmed by 3 bases and 5 bases, with 7 bases remaining between them. Germline V gene lookup returns CDR1 ENHRY and CDR2 SYGVKD. The CDR3 has 12 amino acids. CDR3 in amino acids: CAISEIEETQYF. In DNA, the CDR3 is TGTGCCATCAGTGAAATAGAGGAGACCCAGTACTTC.

The rearrangement joins TRBV7-9 to TRBJ2-1, with 7 bases that match TRBD1. Unmatched junction bases numbered 6, after V lost 5 bases and J lost 8 bases. Germline V gene data show CDR1 as SEHNR and CDR2 as FQNEAQ (reference sequence). This CDR3 is 13 amino acids long. The CDR3: CASSGTDLDEQFF. CDR3 sequence (DNA): TGTGCCAGCAGCGGGACAGATTTGGATGAGCAGTTCTTC.

This clonotype has only a few counts. The chain carries TRBV7-9 and TRBJ2-4; TRBD2 matches at 13 bases. Trimming took 4 bases from V and 8 from J; bases not matched to a gene: 11. CDR1 is SEHNR, CDR2 FQNEAQ, per germline (reference sequence). This CDR3 spans 17 amino acids. CDR3 sequence: CASSSGLAGTVLDIQYF. CDR3 sequence (DNA): TGTGCCAGCAGCTCGGGACTAGCGGGAACAGTTCTCGACATTCAGTACTTC.

This clonotype was seen more than once but under ten times. The chain uses TRBV29-1 and TRBJ2-1; 10 bases fit TRBD2. Losses at the gene ends were 2 bases for V and 8 bases for J; bases not matched to a gene: 3. Germline V CDR1 and CDR2: SQVTM, ANQGSEA. CDR3 length: 13 residues. Here the CDR3 reads CSVESGRGYEQFF. As DNA, the CDR3 is TGCAGCGTTGAAAGCGGGAGGGGCTATGAGCAGTTCTTC.

The chain is built from TRBV29-1 and TRBJ1-1; D gene unclear. V was pared by 3 bases and J by 0 bases, with 8 bases between. Germline V lookup: CDR1 SQVTM, CDR2 ANQGSEA. This CDR3 region has 13 residues. This CDR3 is CSVDRGVNTEAFF. CDR3 DNA sequence: TGCAGCGTTGACCGGGGAGTGAACACTGAAGCTTTCTTT.

CDR3 in amino acids: CASSLSPTGTGDHEQYF. CDR3 in DNA: TGCGCCAGCAGCTTAAGCCCAACCGGGACAGGGGATCACGAGCAGTACTTC. The V call is TRBV5-1, the J call TRBJ2-7; 10 positions match TRBD1. Germline trimming cut 2 bases from V and 5 bases from J; bases unmatched to any gene: 13. Germline CDR1 reads SGHRS; CDR2 reads YFSETQ. This CDR3 has 17 residues.

This clonotype has a handful of counts. The V call is TRBV4-3, the J call TRBJ1-1; tentatively, D is TRBD1 (5 bases). With 1 base removed from V and 6 bases from J, the gap between germline ends came to 15 bases. This CDR3 is 15 amino acids long. Germline loops: CDR1 LGHNA, CDR2 YSLEER. This CDR3 is CASSQVWVLGAEAFF. CDR3 in DNA: TGCGCCAGCAGCCAAGTATGGGTTTTGGGGGCTGAAGCTTTCTTT.

The chain employs TRBV4-3 and TRBJ2-1, with 7 bases aligning to TRBD1. CDR1 is LGHNA and CDR2 is YSLEER in the germline V gene. The CDR3 has 15 residues. Unmatched junction bases numbered 5, after V lost 2 bases and J lost 4 bases. The CDR3 DNA reads TGCGCCAGCAGCCAAACCGGGACAGTTTACAATGAGCAGTTCTTC. Encoded protein: CASSQTGTVYNEQFF.

The CDR3 spells CASSYSLRALNEQFF. For the CDR3, the DNA is TGTGCCAGCAGTTACTCGCTGAGGGCCCTCAATGAGCAGTTCTTC. V gene TRBV6-5 combines with J gene TRBJ2-1, with D possibly being TRBD2 (5 bases). The germline gives CDR1 MNHEY, CDR2 SVGAGI. V was pared by 0 bases and J by 6 bases, with 12 bases between. The length of the CDR3 is 15 residues.

This clonotype has just a few counts. This rearrangement joins TRBV6-6 to TRBJ2-3; D not resolved. Germline CDR1 MNHNY, CDR2 SVGAGI (reference sequence). The CDR3 contains 13 residues. Trimming cost V 10 bases and J 6 bases, with 17 bases left between them. CDR3 nucleotide sequence: TGTGCCACCCGAGGCGGAATAAGGGATACGCAGTATTTT. Encoded protein: CATRGGIRDTQYF.

The chain couples TRBV12-3 or TRBV12-4 to TRBJ2-1; no definite D call. This CDR3 comprises 13 residues. Trimming took off 6 bases at V and 9 bases at J, with 15 bases between the two ends. CDR3 DNA sequence: TGTGCCAGCAGCTGGGCGGATCTCCGTGAGCAGTTCTTC. Amino acid sequence: CASSWADLREQFF.

This clonotype came up a few times. The genes are TRBV7-9 and TRBJ2-7; 8 nucleotides match TRBD2. CDR1 SEHNR and CDR2 FQNEAQ come from the germline V gene (reference sequence). This CDR3 has 12 amino acids. The trim removed 8 bases at V and 3 bases at J, leaving 3 bases unmatched. The CDR3 DNA follows: TGTGCCAGCGGAGCGGGGGTCTACGAGCAGTACTTC. Its protein is CASGAGVYEQYF. The full variable domain, completed using reference TRBV7-9 and TRBJ2-7, is DTGVSQNPRHKITKRGQNVTFRCDPISEHNRLYWYRQTLGQGPEFLTYFQNEAQLEKSRLLSDRFSAERPKGSFSTLEIQRTEQGDSAMYLCASGAGVYEQYFGPGTRLTVT.

This clonotype has only a few counts. The chain combines TRBV5-1 with TRBJ2-1; 8 nucleotides match TRBD2. The V and J ends lost 5 bases and 5 bases, in that order; junction bases with no gene match: 15. This CDR3 has 17 residues. Germline V gene data show CDR1 as SGHRS and CDR2 as YFSETQ. The DNA of the CDR3 is TGCGCCAGCAGTGTCTCCCTAACGGGAGGGTTAAACAATGAGCAGTTCTTC. Protein sequence: CASSVSLTGGLNNEQFF.

In its sample, this clonotype was seen a few times. The chain combines TRBV20-1 with TRBJ1-5; D is unclear. CDR1 is DFQATT and CDR2 is SNEGSKA in the germline V gene (reference sequence). Trimming pared 3 bases from V and 8 bases from J, leaving 14 bases between. The CDR3 is 13 residues long. The CDR3 is CSARDGWGEPQHF. The CDR3 DNA reads as TGCAGTGCTAGGGACGGATGGGGAGAGCCCCAGCATTTT.

This clonotype was counted at least ten times. The chain recombines TRBV11-2 with TRBJ2-1, with D unresolved. Trimming left V 3 bases short and J 3 bases short, with 15 bases between. In germline, CDR1 is SGHAT, CDR2 FQNNGV. This CDR3 is built from 16 residues. DNA for the CDR3: TGTGCCAGCAGCTTTCCAAACCAGAATAACTACAATGAGCAGTTCTTC. This gives the protein CASSFPNQNNYNEQFF.

Written as DNA, the CDR3 is TGTGCCAGCAGTTTCTCCGGGACCACTTTTGGAGAGACCCAGTACTTC. It yields the protein CASSFSGTTFGETQYF. The chain combines TRBV12-3 or TRBV12-4 with TRBJ2-5, with D perhaps matching TRBD1 or TRBD2 (5 bases each). CDR3 length: 16 residues. Trimming removed 3 bases at V and 4 bases at J, with 18 bases between.

The rearrangement links TRBV15 to TRBJ2-5; TRBD2 matches at 11 bases. The CDR3 has 16 amino acids. Losses at the gene ends were 5 bases for V and 2 bases for J; bases not matched to a gene: 7. In germline, CDR1 is LNHNV, CDR2 YYDKDF (reference sequence). CDR3 DNA: TGTGCCACCAGCCGGGCTAGCGGGAGGAAACAAGAGACCCAGTACTTC. As protein: CATSRASGRKQETQYF.

This clonotype was seen at least ten times. This chain uses TRBV7-2 with TRBJ2-7, with TRBD2 matching over 11 bases. This CDR3 is built from 16 residues. Losses at the gene ends were 5 bases for V and 3 bases for J; bases not matched to a gene: 9. The germline gives CDR1 SGHTA, CDR2 FQGNSA. Here the CDR3 reads CASSVTSGSPFYEQYF. CDR3 nucleotides: TGTGCCAGCAGCGTCACTAGCGGGAGCCCTTTCTACGAGCAGTACTTC.

This clonotype was counted a few times. The chain employs TRBV6-2 or TRBV6-3 and TRBJ2-7; TRBD1 matches 8 bases. Germline V gene lookup returns CDR1 MNHEY and CDR2 SVGEGT. Unmatched junction bases numbered 7, after V lost 6 bases and J lost 3 bases. The CDR3 covers 14 residues. The CDR3 coding sequence is TGTGCCAGCAGCCCGACAGGGGTGTTCTACGAGCAGTACTTC. This encodes CASSPTGVFYEQYF.

This chain links TRBV20-1 with TRBJ1-1; D gene uncertain. Germline assignment: CDR1 DFQATT and CDR2 SNEGSKA (reference sequence). Trimming left V 6 bases short and J 3 bases short, with 14 bases between. CDR3 length: 13 amino acids. The CDR3: CSAPRLGDTEAFF. CDR3 sequence (DNA): TGCAGTGCACCCCGGCTGGGTGACACTGAAGCTTTCTTT.